Listed below are T cell receptor beta chains from one sample, sequenced in a study of cytomegalovirus exposure and HLA in healthy donors. Sequencing was performed with immunoSEQ multiplex PCR; in TCRdb, only in-frame clones are kept and a portion is missing. The sample consists of some 160,000 clones, more than 75% of them appearing once. Source material: PBMCs. These receptors were obtained from a man younger than 45 in good health and CMV-seropositive. CDR3s include the opening cysteine and the closing phenylalanine or tryptophan. Fields, in order: J gene, V gene, clone size, D gene, CDR3 protein, CDR3 DNA. The D gene is left open where the match is weak. Where a row states a size, it is once, few, many or the class of an expanded clone; other rows omit it.

j_gene: TRBJ2-5
v_gene: TRBV7-9
abundance: .
d_gene: .
CDR3aa: CASSLSAEGQYF
CDR3nt: TGTGCCAGCAGCTTATCTGCTGAGGGCCAGTACTTC

j_gene: TRBJ1-1
v_gene: TRBV10-3
abundance: .
d_gene: TRBD1
CDR3aa: CAISESDRGAEAFF
CDR3nt: TGTGCCATCAGTGAGTCGGACAGGGGGGCGGAAGCTTTCTTT

j_gene: TRBJ1-5
v_gene: TRBV2
abundance: .
d_gene: .
CDR3aa: CASRLTGYQPQHF
CDR3nt: TGTGCCAGCAGGCTGACAGGATATCAGCCCCAGCATTTT

j_gene: TRBJ2-7
v_gene: TRBV25-1
abundance: .
d_gene: TRBD2
CDR3aa: CASSEGRAGAYEQYF
CDR3nt: TGTGCCAGCAGTGAAGGTCGAGCGGGGGCCTACGAGCAGTACTTC

j_gene: TRBJ2-4
v_gene: TRBV4-1
abundance: .
d_gene: .
CDR3aa: CASSQDGMTGLAKNIQYF
CDR3nt: TGCGCCAGCAGCCAAGATGGAATGACAGGATTAGCCAAAAACATTCAGTACTTC

j_gene: TRBJ1-1
v_gene: TRBV25-1
abundance: .
d_gene: .
CDR3aa: CASMADLNTEAFF
CDR3nt: TGTGCCAGCATGGCAGACTTGAACACTGAAGCTTTCTTT

j_gene: TRBJ2-5
v_gene: TRBV18
abundance: .
d_gene: TRBD1
CDR3aa: CASSRGRDRLSIPSETQYF
CDR3nt: TGTGCCAGCTCACGAGGTAGGGACAGACTTTCGATACCATCAGAGACCCAGTACTTC

j_gene: TRBJ1-2
v_gene: TRBV19
abundance: .
d_gene: .
CDR3aa: CASSTTGNGYTF
CDR3nt: TGTGCCAGTAGTACTACAGGGAATGGCTACACCTTC

j_gene: TRBJ1-1
v_gene: TRBV7-2
abundance: .
d_gene: TRBD1
CDR3aa: CASSIQTGGNTEAFF
CDR3nt: TGTGCCAGCAGCATACAGACAGGGGGGAACACTGAAGCTTTCTTT

j_gene: TRBJ2-1
v_gene: TRBV11-3
abundance: .
d_gene: .
CDR3aa: CASSPGLSWDEQFF
CDR3nt: TGTGCCAGCAGCCCAGGACTGTCGTGGGATGAGCAGTTCTTC

j_gene: TRBJ1-5
v_gene: TRBV5-5
abundance: .
d_gene: .
CDR3aa: CASSSGLSNQPQHF
CDR3nt: TGTGCCAGCAGCTCAGGACTGTCGAATCAGCCCCAGCATTTT

j_gene: TRBJ2-5
v_gene: TRBV7-3
abundance: .
d_gene: TRBD2
CDR3aa: CASSGLGPQETQYF
CDR3nt: TGTGCCAGCTCCGGACTAGGCCCCCAAGAGACCCAGTACTTC

j_gene: TRBJ2-7
v_gene: TRBV7-2
abundance: .
d_gene: .
CDR3aa: CASSFGRDYEQYF
CDR3nt: TGTGCCAGCAGCTTTGGCCGGGACTACGAGCAGTACTTC

j_gene: TRBJ2-1
v_gene: TRBV7-3
abundance: .
d_gene: .
CDR3aa: CASSQNGGEQFF
CDR3nt: TGTGCCAGCAGCCAAAATGGGGGCGAGCAGTTCTTC

j_gene: TRBJ2-3
v_gene: TRBV9
abundance: .
d_gene: .
CDR3aa: CASSEGGADTQYF
CDR3nt: TGTGCCAGCAGCGAAGGAGGCGCAGATACGCAGTATTTT

j_gene: TRBJ2-1
v_gene: TRBV7-9
abundance: .
d_gene: TRBD2
CDR3aa: CASSLPSAGTYNEQFF
CDR3nt: TGTGCCAGCAGCCTCCCTTCAGCGGGGACCTACAATGAGCAGTTCTTC

j_gene: TRBJ2-5
v_gene: TRBV21-1
abundance: .
d_gene: .
CDR3aa: CASGASYPGRETQYF
CDR3nt: TGTGCCAGTGGAGCAAGTTATCCGGGGAGAGAGACCCAGTACTTC

j_gene: TRBJ1-2
v_gene: TRBV9
abundance: .
d_gene: TRBD1
CDR3aa: CASSLRGTGVGGNYGYTF
CDR3nt: TGTGCCAGCAGCCTGAGAGGGACAGGGGTAGGGGGAAACTATGGCTACACCTTC

j_gene: TRBJ1-2
v_gene: TRBV9
abundance: .
d_gene: TRBD1
CDR3aa: CASSSQTQGGIYF
CDR3nt: TGTGCCAGCAGCTCTCAGACACAGGGGGGGATCTACTTC

j_gene: TRBJ1-5
v_gene: TRBV2
abundance: .
d_gene: .
CDR3aa: CASSRTQNQPQHF
CDR3nt: TGTGCCAGCAGCCGGACACAAAATCAGCCCCAGCATTTT

j_gene: TRBJ1-1
v_gene: TRBV7-2
abundance: .
d_gene: TRBD1
CDR3aa: CASSEGQYTEAFF
CDR3nt: TGTGCCAGCAGCGAGGGACAGTACACTGAAGCTTTCTTT

j_gene: TRBJ2-5
v_gene: TRBV29-1
abundance: .
d_gene: TRBD1
CDR3aa: CSARSGGRETQYF
CDR3nt: TGCAGTGCCCGGTCAGGGGGCAGAGAGACCCAGTACTTC

j_gene: TRBJ2-1
v_gene: TRBV7-8
abundance: .
d_gene: TRBD2
CDR3aa: CASSLELAGGNEQFF
CDR3nt: TGTGCCAGCAGCTTAGAACTAGCGGGAGGCAATGAGCAGTTCTTC

j_gene: TRBJ2-1
v_gene: TRBV20-1
abundance: once
d_gene: TRBD1
CDR3aa: CSADRERQFF
CDR3nt: TGCAGTGCCGACAGGGAACGTCAGTTCTTC

j_gene: TRBJ2-1
v_gene: TRBV9
abundance: .
d_gene: TRBD1
CDR3aa: CASSKTGQGFRNEQFF
CDR3nt: TGTGCCAGCAGCAAAACGGGACAGGGGTTCAGAAATGAGCAGTTCTTC

j_gene: TRBJ2-2
v_gene: TRBV7-3
abundance: .
d_gene: .
CDR3aa: CASSPWGQGGTGELFF
CDR3nt: TGTGCCAGCAGCCCATGGGGGCAGGGTGGGACCGGGGAGCTGTTTTTT

j_gene: TRBJ1-5
v_gene: TRBV6-1
abundance: .
d_gene: TRBD1
CDR3aa: CASSATGGYSNQPQHF
CDR3nt: TGTGCCAGCAGTGCCACAGGGGGATATAGCAATCAGCCCCAGCATTTT

j_gene: TRBJ2-3
v_gene: TRBV27
abundance: .
d_gene: .
CDR3aa: CASSLWGLGSTDTQYF
CDR3nt: TGTGCCAGCAGTTTATGGGGGCTTGGTAGCACAGATACGCAGTATTTT

j_gene: TRBJ2-7
v_gene: TRBV6-1
abundance: .
d_gene: .
CDR3aa: CASSSRNEQYF
CDR3nt: TGTGCCAGCAGTTCGAGGAACGAGCAGTACTTC

j_gene: TRBJ2-6
v_gene: TRBV5-4
abundance: .
d_gene: .
CDR3aa: CASSLSVSGANVLTF
CDR3nt: TGTGCCAGCAGCTTGTCCGTCTCTGGGGCCAACGTCCTGACTTTC

j_gene: TRBJ2-5
v_gene: TRBV19
abundance: .
d_gene: TRBD1
CDR3aa: CASSIGQGLPKTQYF
CDR3nt: TGTGCCAGTAGTATCGGACAGGGCCTCCCTAAGACCCAGTACTTC

j_gene: TRBJ2-2
v_gene: TRBV19
abundance: .
d_gene: .
CDR3aa: CASSIGGGTGTGELFF
CDR3nt: TGTGCCAGTAGTATAGGTGGCGGGACGGGGACCGGGGAGCTGTTTTTT

j_gene: TRBJ2-2
v_gene: TRBV5-4
abundance: .
d_gene: TRBD1
CDR3aa: CASSLEGGAVGELFF
CDR3nt: TGTGCCAGCAGCTTGGAAGGGGGCGCGGTCGGGGAGCTGTTTTTT

j_gene: TRBJ2-7
v_gene: TRBV6-6
abundance: .
d_gene: .
CDR3aa: CASSCSGVGGRAEQYF
CDR3nt: TGTGCCAGCAGTTGCTCCGGCGTCGGGGGACGGGCCGAGCAGTACTTC

j_gene: TRBJ2-5
v_gene: TRBV19
abundance: .
d_gene: .
CDR3aa: CASSMGGRLEETQYF
CDR3nt: TGTGCCAGTAGTATGGGGGGACGCCTGGAAGAGACCCAGTACTTC

j_gene: TRBJ2-2
v_gene: TRBV18
abundance: .
d_gene: .
CDR3aa: CASSPISQGNTGELFF
CDR3nt: TGTGCCAGCTCACCAATCAGTCAGGGGAACACCGGGGAGCTGTTTTTT

j_gene: TRBJ2-7
v_gene: TRBV7-9
abundance: .
d_gene: .
CDR3aa: CASSLSQGGNEQYF
CDR3nt: TGTGCCAGCAGCTTGAGCCAGGGAGGCAACGAGCAGTACTTC

j_gene: TRBJ2-1
v_gene: TRBV5-1
abundance: .
d_gene: TRBD2
CDR3aa: CASASGRGDEQFF
CDR3nt: TGCGCCAGCGCTAGCGGTCGGGGGGATGAGCAGTTCTTC

j_gene: TRBJ2-1
v_gene: TRBV19
abundance: .
d_gene: TRBD2
CDR3aa: CASSTGRRTYNEQFF
CDR3nt: TGTGCCAGTAGTACCGGGAGGCGCACCTACAATGAGCAGTTCTTC

j_gene: TRBJ2-1
v_gene: TRBV9
abundance: .
d_gene: TRBD2
CDR3aa: CASSVVISGDEQFF
CDR3nt: TGTGCCAGCAGCGTAGTGATCAGCGGGGATGAGCAGTTCTTC